This T cell receptor beta chain emerged from a study of shared clonotypes between healthy human individuals. Turning to this clone: Its specificity is unknown.

Notes on the study in general: In having few donors, the study represented limited genetic and exposure-history diversity.

Naive CD8 populations comprised CD45RO-negative cells positively selected for CCR7, excluding terminally differentiated effector memory CD45RA+ cells. Assay: immunoSEQ multiplex PCR; the TCRdb copy retains only in-frame clones and omits some. Counted here are hundreds of thousands of clones, 95% to 98% occurring once; the ten biggest clones make up 0.3%. Germline trimming cut 8 bases from V and 6 bases from J; bases unmatched to any gene: 15. Germline V gene lookup returns CDR1 SNHLY and CDR2 FYNNEI. This CDR3 spans 18 amino acids. The receptor's source is a man aged 25-40 years in good health. The chain has TRBV2 and TRBJ2-3; 15 bases match TRBD2. What was sequenced was naive CD8+ T cells sorted from blood. CDR3 nucleotide sequence: TGTGCCAGCCCTTCCGGGGGGACTAGCGGGAGGAGGGTGGATACGCAGTATTTT. This translates into CASPSGGTSGRRVDTQYF.